This T cell receptor (beta chain) was retrieved from a study of blood T cell repertoires in COVID-19. Assay: immunoSEQ multiplex PCR; the TCRdb copy retains only in-frame clones and omits some. The sample includes 88,000 or so clones, about 88% of them seen just once. Germline V gene data show CDR1 as WSHSY and CDR2 as SAAADI. V lost 4 bases to trimming and J lost 7 bases, with 14 bases between them. The CDR3 loop spans 15 amino acids. This chain links TRBV10-2 with TRBJ1-6; a possible D gene is TRBD1 (6 bases). The material sequenced was peripheral blood. The receptor comes from a man aged 55 to 70 with acute or convalescent COVID-19. The CDR3 DNA reads TGCGCCAGCAGTGGCCGGGACACGATAAATTCACCCCTCCACTTT. Translation: CASSGRDTINSPLHF.